This T cell receptor beta chain was identified in a study of T cell responses to AZD1222 COVID-19 vaccine. Findings and limits, study-wide: Clonal diversity was possibly underestimated; the donors were predominantly white British and more often female. Only 5 to 7 AZD1222 recipients were seropositive at baseline. After two AZD1222 doses, spike-specific TCR breadth and depth rose versus day 0. Repertoires in all cases were sampled only once the peak T cell response had passed.

The CDR3 extends over 15 amino acids. Losses at the gene ends were 6 bases for V and 1 base for J; bases not matched to a gene: 3. Germline V CDR1 and CDR2: MGHDK, SYGVNS. Some clones are missing from TCRdb's copy, which holds only in-frame ones; the method was immunoSEQ multiplex PCR. The sample has roughly 190,000 clones, approximately 91% seen once. Remarks on this clone: Its antigen is as yet unknown.

The chain employs TRBV25-1 and TRBJ1-6; TRBD1 matches at 7 bases. Here the sequenced sample was peripheral blood, taken on day 0 of AZD1222 vaccination. The clonotype was recovered from an adult in good health. CDR3: CASRQGRSYNSPLHF. The CDR3 DNA is TGTGCCAGCAGACAGGGGAGGTCCTATAATTCACCCCTCCACTTT.